The clone carrying this TCR beta chain was counted a single time. The antigen is not known. Use of 60 Vbeta and 13 Jbeta primers characterized the PCR. Repertoires were generated with immunoSEQ multiplex PCR, while TCRdb's copy carries only in-frame clones and drops some. The repertoire consists of around 140,000 clones, with more than 60% occurring once and the leading ten covering around 3.2%. These data originate in a study of cytomegalovirus exposure and HLA in healthy donors. The CDR3 is 15 amino acids. V dropped 5 bases and J dropped 3; count of bases not matched to a gene: 8. Per germline, CDR1 MDHEN and CDR2 SYDVKM. Study-level findings and limits: Accurate prediction of most subjects' HLA-A and HLA-B alleles from TCR beta sequences was reported. Follow-up analysis later connected one missense variant in DCLRE1C with trimming of TCR beta V- and J-genes. Cytomegalovirus association was listed for about 170 TCR beta chains.

The source material was PBMCs. This chain uses TRBV28 with TRBJ2-7, with TRBD1 matching 9 bases. The TCR was taken from a man aged 35-49 years in good health and CMV-seronegative. The CDR3 DNA is TGTGCCAGCAGTACTACAGGGGGCTCCAGCTACGAGCAGTACTTC. Amino acid sequence: CASSTTGGSSYEQYF.